The clone carrying this TCR beta chain appeared once. Its target is unknown. Its ends do not fully match the called genes, so a read error is possible. Primers: 60 Vbeta forward and 13 Jbeta reverse. Generated by immunoSEQ multiplex PCR, the TCRdb table keeps only in-frame clones and is missing some. The table shows about 150,000 clones, with about 84% occurring only once. This CDR3 is built from 16 residues. Germline CDR1 and CDR2: SGHTA and FQGNSA. The data stem from a study of cytomegalovirus exposure and HLA in healthy donors. Study findings and constraints: Researchers catalogued some 160 TCR beta chains as cytomegalovirus-associated.

The origin of this receptor is a male donor in good health and CMV-seronegative. Specimen: PBMCs. The chain uses TRBV7-2 and TRBJ1-3; D is ambiguous. CDR3 loop: CASRLVGGNSGNTIYF. The CDR3 DNA reads TGTGCCAGCAGATTAGTCGGAGGAAACTCTGGAAACACCATATATTTT.